This T cell receptor beta chain came from a study of blood T cell repertoires in COVID-19. About the research overall: Nucleic acid was either cDNA or gDNA, and it came from T cells, B-cell-depleted T cells, or PBMCs.

Participants were aged about 18 to 100 years from around 26 US areas. This CDR3 is built from 13 residues. The J segment lost 15 bases and the V segment lost 1 base, leaving 6 bases of the junction unmatched. Germline V gene sequence: CDR1 SEHNR, CDR2 FQNEAQ (reference sequence). Repertoires were generated with immunoSEQ multiplex PCR, while TCRdb's copy carries only in-frame clones and drops some. The table lists about 330,000 clones, over 75% of them singletons. The sample was PBMCs or T cells enriched from blood (not recorded which). The V and J genes are TRBV7-9 and TRBJ2-2, with 9 bases matching TRBD1. This receptor was taken from a man aged 30 to 45 who had recovered from COVID-19. The CDR3 DNA is TGTGCCAGCAGCTTAGAGGGACAGGGTCGGATGTTTTTT. It encodes CASSLEGQGRMFF.